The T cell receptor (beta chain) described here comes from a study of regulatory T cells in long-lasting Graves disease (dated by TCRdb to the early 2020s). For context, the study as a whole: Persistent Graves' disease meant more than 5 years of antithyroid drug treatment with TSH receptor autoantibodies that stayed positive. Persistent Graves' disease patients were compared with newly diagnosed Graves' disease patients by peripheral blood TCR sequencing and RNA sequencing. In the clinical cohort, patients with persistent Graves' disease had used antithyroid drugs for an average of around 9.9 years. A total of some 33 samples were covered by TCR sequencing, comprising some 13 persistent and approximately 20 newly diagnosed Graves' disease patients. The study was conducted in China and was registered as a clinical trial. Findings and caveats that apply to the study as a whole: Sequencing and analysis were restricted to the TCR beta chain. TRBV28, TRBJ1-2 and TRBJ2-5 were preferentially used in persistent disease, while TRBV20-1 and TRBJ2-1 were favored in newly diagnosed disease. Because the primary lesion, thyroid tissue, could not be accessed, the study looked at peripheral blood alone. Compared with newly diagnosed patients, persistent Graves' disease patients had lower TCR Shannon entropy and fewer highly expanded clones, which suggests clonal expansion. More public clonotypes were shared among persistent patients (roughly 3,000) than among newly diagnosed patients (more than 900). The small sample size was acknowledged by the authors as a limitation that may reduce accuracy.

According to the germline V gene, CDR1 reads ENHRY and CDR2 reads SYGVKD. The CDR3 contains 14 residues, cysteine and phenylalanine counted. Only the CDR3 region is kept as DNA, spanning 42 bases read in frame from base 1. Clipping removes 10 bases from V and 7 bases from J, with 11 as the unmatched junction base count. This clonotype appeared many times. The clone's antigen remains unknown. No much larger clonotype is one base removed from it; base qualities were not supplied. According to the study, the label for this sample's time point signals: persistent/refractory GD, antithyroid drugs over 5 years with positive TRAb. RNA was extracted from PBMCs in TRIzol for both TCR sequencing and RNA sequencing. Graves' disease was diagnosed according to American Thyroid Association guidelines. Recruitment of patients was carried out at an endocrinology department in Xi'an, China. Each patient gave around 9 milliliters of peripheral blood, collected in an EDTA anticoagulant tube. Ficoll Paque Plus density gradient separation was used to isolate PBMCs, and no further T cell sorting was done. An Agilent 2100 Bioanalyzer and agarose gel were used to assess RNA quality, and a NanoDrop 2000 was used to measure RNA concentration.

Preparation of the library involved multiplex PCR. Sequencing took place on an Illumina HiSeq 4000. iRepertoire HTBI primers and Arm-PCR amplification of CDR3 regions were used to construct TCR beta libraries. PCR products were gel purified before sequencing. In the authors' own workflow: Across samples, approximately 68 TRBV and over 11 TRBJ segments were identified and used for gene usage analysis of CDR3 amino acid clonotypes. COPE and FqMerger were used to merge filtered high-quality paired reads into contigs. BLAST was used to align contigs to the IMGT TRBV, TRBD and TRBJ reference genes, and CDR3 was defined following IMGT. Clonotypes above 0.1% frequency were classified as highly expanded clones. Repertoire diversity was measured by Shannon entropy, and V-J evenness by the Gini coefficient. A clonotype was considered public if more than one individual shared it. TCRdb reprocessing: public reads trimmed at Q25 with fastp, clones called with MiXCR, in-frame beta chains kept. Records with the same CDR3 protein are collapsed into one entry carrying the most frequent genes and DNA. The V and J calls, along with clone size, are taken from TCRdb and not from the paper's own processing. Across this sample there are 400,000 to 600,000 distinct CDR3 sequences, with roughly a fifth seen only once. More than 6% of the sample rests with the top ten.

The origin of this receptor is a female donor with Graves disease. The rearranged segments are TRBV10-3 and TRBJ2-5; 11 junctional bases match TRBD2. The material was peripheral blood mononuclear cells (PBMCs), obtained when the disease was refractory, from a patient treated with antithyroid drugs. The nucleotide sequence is TGTGCCACGGGACTAGCGGATTTTAGGACGACCCAGTACTTC. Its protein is CATGLADFRTTQYF.